This TCR beta chain was captured in a study of spatial heterogeneity in lung cancer. Study conclusions and caveats: Tracking of tumor mutation counts was seen in expanded intratumoral alpha and beta TCR counts. Coverage of tumor T cells was estimated at approximately 7% for alpha chains and 12% to 15% for beta chains.

Time point noted: sample taken at primary tumor resection. Donation came from around 77 patients with untreated early-stage non-small cell lung cancer. Unsorted tumor, nontumor lung tissue or cryopreserved PBMC supplied the whole RNA. This CDR3 spans 12 amino acids. V was pared by 2 bases and J by 3 bases, with 4 bases between. Germline CDR1 and CDR2: ENHRY and SYGVKD. TCRdb reprocessed the 5' RACE reads via MiXCR and lists one record per CDR3 protein. The sample records 20,000 to 25,000 distinct CDR3 sequences, around 15% being singletons. This clonotype ranks as medium-sized. Its antigen is currently unknown.

This receptor was taken from a female donor with early-stage non-small cell lung cancer. The V gene is TRBV10-3, the J gene TRBJ1-1; no clear D. This sample comprised lung tumor tissue, obtained at surgery. DNA of the CDR3: TGTGCCATCAGTGAGCAGGACACTGAAGCTTTCTTT. Its translation is CAISEQDTEAFF.